The T cell receptor beta chain under discussion was sequenced for a study of T-cell reconstitution after alpha-beta-depleted transplantation in children. Study observations and caveats: Expanded graft clones numbering several hundred reportedly gave rise to alpha-beta T cells about two months after transplant. From newly produced T cells came most of the T-cell counts and diversity one year after transplant.

Germline V gives CDR1 KGHDR, CDR2 SFDVKD. CDR3 length: 15 amino acids. Between the trimmed V and J ends, which lost 3 bases and 6 bases, there was a span of 16 bases. This clonotype showed up many times. Its antigen is not known. The authors prepared the TCRbeta library with unique molecular identifiers. TCRdb passed the PCR reads through MiXCR, listing each CDR3 protein once. The sample shows 400,000 to 550,000 distinct CDR3 sequences, roughly 10% of them seen only once. The source is a child aged 2 to 15 with inherited bone marrow failure, due to receive a stem cell transplant. The genes are TRBV24-1 and TRBJ1-2; D is unresolved. Specimen: PBMCs, collected before TCRalphabeta/CD19-depleted stem cell transplant. The CDR3 coding sequence is TGTGCCACCAGTGATCACGCGGGAGCTTTAGATGGCTACACCTTC. It translates to CATSDHAGALDGYTF.